A selection of T cell receptor beta chains follows, all from one sample in a study of human T cells and chemical hapten exposure. TCRdb fed the RACE reads into MiXCR, producing one record per CDR3 protein. The top ten hold less than 2% of the sample, which has 150,000 or so distinct CDR3 sequences, about 14% seen once. The specimen comprised whole blood, sampled in connection with sensitization to the hapten diphenylcyclopropenone (DPC). Receptors were obtained from a woman in her thirties with alopecia areata. Some clones in this sample may be carry-over from other donors' samples. CDR3s include the opening cysteine and the closing phenylalanine or tryptophan. A D gene is named only where the DNA matches it firmly. Size is omitted from some rows. Given values are once, few, many or a class for expanded clones.

J,D,V,size,DNA,CDR3
TRBJ1-6,-,TRBV28,few,TGTGCCAGCGGTCCCGGCAGCCTTAAACCCCTCCACTTT,CASGPGSLKPLHF
TRBJ2-1,TRBD2,TRBV5-1,-,TGCGCCAGCAGCGTAAGCGGGAGGGGTGAGCAGTTCTTC,CASSVSGRGEQFF
TRBJ2-3,-,TRBV10-3,-,TGTGCAATCGGGGCCGGGGGGCGCCTCGAATTCACAGATACGCAGTATTTT,CAIGAGGRLEFTDTQYF
TRBJ1-1,TRBD1,TRBV7-2,-,TGTGCCAGCAGCCACGACAGGGGGGGCACTGAAGCTTTCTTT,CASSHDRGGTEAFF
TRBJ1-2,-,TRBV7-9,few,TGTGCCAGCAGCTTAGCCGGGGGTGGAAACTATGGCTACACCTTC,CASSLAGGGNYGYTF
TRBJ1-5,TRBD1,TRBV6-2/TRBV6-3,many,TGTGCCAGCAGTTACCTCGTGCAGGGGGGTTATAGCAATCAGCCCCAGCATTTT,CASSYLVQGGYSNQPQHF
TRBJ1-6,-,TRBV12-3/TRBV12-4,-,TGTGCCAGCAGTTTAGCGGGGGGAACCCTCCACTTT,CASSLAGGTLHF
TRBJ2-1,-,TRBV6-2/TRBV6-3,few,TGTGCCAGCAGCCCCTTGTTTGAGCAGTTCTTC,CASSPLFEQFF
TRBJ1-1,-,TRBV29-1,-,TGCAGCGTTGAAACCCAGGAGAGGGAGACTGAAGCTTTCTTT,CSVETQERETEAFF
TRBJ1-1,TRBD1,TRBV6-2/TRBV6-3,few,TGTGCCAGCAGACGACAGGGGCCAGAAGCTTTCTTT,CASRRQGPEAFF
TRBJ2-7,TRBD1,TRBV7-2,-,TGTGCCAGCAGCCTCGAATGGACAGGGGCCTACGAGCAGTACTTC,CASSLEWTGAYEQYF
TRBJ2-5,TRBD2,TRBV29-1,few,TGCAGCGTTGGAATACTAGCGGGTGAGACCCAGTACTTC,CSVGILAGETQYF
TRBJ1-5,-,TRBV29-1,many,TGCAGCGTTGGAGACGGTGGGCAGCCCCAGCATTTT,CSVGDGGQPQHF